This T cell receptor (beta chain) was identified during a study of T cells in Graves' hyperthyroidism and ophthalmopathy. Hyperthyroidism patients were newly diagnosed, had disease duration under 2 months, and were aged 18 to 65 years. CDR3 length: 13 residues. The germline V and J ends were trimmed by 7 bases and 5 bases, with 14 bases remaining between them. This clonotype has at least ten counts. TCR beta CDR3 regions were amplified from RNA transcripts. Initially, a first-round RT-PCR of the TCR CDR3 employed the HTBI primer set. TCRdb reprocessed the multiplex PCR reads with MiXCR, giving one entry per CDR3 protein. This sample has about 580,000 distinct CDR3 sequences, with around 46% found just once.

This receptor was identified in a young woman with Graves' hyperthyroidism. Material for sequencing was peripheral blood or thyroid tissue (not recorded which). The chain couples TRBV12-3 or TRBV12-4 to TRBJ2-5; a weak D match, TRBD1 (5 bases). The CDR3 coding sequence is TGTGCCAGCAACCCCAAGGGGAAGGAGACCCAGTACTTC. Encoded protein: CASNPKGKETQYF.